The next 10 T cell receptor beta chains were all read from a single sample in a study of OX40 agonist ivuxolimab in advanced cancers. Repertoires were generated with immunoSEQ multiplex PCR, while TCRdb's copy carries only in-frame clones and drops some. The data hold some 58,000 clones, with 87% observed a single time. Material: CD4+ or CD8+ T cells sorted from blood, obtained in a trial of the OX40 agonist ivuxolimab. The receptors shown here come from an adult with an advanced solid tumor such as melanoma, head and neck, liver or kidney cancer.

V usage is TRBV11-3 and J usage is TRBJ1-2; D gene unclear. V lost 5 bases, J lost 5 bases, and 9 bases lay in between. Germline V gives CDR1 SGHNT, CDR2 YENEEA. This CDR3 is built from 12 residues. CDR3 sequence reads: CASSQASYGYTF. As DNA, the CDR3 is TGTGCCAGCAGCCAAGCTTCTTATGGCTACACCTTC.

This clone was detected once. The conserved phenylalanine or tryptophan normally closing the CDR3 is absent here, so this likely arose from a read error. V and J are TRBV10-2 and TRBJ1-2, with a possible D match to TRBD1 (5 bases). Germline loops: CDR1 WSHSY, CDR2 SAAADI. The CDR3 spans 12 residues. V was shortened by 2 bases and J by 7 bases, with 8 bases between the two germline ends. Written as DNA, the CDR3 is TGCGCCAGCAGTGAGATGGGGGGTGGCTACACCTCC. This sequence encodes CASSEMGGGYTS.

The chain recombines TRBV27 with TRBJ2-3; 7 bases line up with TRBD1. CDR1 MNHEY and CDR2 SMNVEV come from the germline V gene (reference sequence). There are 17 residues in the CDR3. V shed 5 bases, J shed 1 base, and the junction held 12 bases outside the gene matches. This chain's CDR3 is CASSTRQGALRTDTQYF. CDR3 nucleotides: TGTGCCAGCAGTACCCGACAGGGTGCACTCCGCACAGATACGCAGTATTTT.

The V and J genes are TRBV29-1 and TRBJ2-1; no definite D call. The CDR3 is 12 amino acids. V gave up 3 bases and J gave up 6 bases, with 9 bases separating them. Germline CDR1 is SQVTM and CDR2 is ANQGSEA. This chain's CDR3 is CSVDTIGNEQFF. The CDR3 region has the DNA TGCAGCGTTGACACCATAGGCAATGAGCAGTTCTTC.

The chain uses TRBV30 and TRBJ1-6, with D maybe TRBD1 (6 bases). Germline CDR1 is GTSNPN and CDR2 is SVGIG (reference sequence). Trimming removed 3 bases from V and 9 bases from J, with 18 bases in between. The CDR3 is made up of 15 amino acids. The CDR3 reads CAWRGGSGGGSPLHF. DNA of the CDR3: TGTGCCTGGAGAGGTGGAAGCGGGGGCGGTTCACCCCTCCACTTT.

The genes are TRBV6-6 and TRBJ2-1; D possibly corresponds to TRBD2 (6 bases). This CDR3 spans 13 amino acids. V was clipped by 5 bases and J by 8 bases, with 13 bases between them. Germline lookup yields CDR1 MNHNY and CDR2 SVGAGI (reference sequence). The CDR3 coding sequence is TGTGCCAGCAGTCAACTAGCAAGCTATGAGCAGTTCTTC. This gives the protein CASSQLASYEQFF.

CDR3 loop: CASGSAHRGGNEQFF. The DNA of the CDR3 is TGTGCCAGCGGATCCGCCCATAGGGGAGGCAATGAGCAGTTCTTC. The J gene is TRBJ2-1, the V gene TRBV27; the D gene is possibly TRBD2 (6 bases). V gave up 8 bases and J gave up 6 bases, with 20 bases separating them. Germline CDR1 is MNHEY and CDR2 is SMNVEV (reference sequence). The CDR3 loop spans 15 amino acids.

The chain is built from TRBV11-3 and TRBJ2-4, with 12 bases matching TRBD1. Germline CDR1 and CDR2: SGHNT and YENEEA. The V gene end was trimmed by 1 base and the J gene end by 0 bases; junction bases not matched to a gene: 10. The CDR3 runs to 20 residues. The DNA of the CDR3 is TGTGCCAGCAGCTTAGGTTCGGGGACAGGGGGCACGGGAGCCAAAAACATTCAGTACTTC. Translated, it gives CASSLGSGTGGTGAKNIQYF. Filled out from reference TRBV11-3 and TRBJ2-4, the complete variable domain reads EAGVVQSPRYKIIEKKQPVAFWCNPISGHNTLYWYLQNLGQGPELLIRYENEEAVDDSQLPKDRFSAERLKGVDSTLKIQPAELGDSAVYLCASSLGSGTGGTGAKNIQYFGAGTRLSVL.

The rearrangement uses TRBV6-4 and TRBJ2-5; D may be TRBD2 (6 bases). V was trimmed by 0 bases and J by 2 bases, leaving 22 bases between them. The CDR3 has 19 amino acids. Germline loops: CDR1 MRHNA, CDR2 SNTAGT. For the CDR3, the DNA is TGTGCCAGCAGTGACTCTTTGGGCAGGGTCCCTGGGGGGCAAGAGACCCAGTACTTC. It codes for CASSDSLGRVPGGQETQYF.

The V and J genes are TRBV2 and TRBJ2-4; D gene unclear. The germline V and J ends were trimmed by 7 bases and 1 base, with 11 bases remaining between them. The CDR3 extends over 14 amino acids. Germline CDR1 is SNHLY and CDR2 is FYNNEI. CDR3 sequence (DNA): TGTGCCAGCAAGGAATCCGAGGCCAAAAACATTCAGTACTTC. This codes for CASKESEAKNIQYF.